This T cell receptor beta chain was obtained from a study of a mutant IDH1 vaccine in newly diagnosed glioma. This sample's time point: week 11, during vaccination. A single vaccine dose contained 300 ug of mutant IDH1 20-mer peptide, and topical imiquimod was used with it. Assay: immunoSEQ multiplex PCR; the TCRdb copy retains only in-frame clones and omits some. The sample holds approximately 21,000 clones, around nine tenths seen once. As for this clone: The antigen is not known.

Looked up from germline, CDR1 is SNHLY and CDR2 is FYNNEI. The CDR3 consists of 13 residues. Trimming left V 4 bases short and J 7 bases short, with 11 bases between. The chain carries TRBV2 and TRBJ2-4; TRBD1 might be the D (6 bases). The sequences come from PBMCs, collected from a glioma patient whose treatment included an IDH1 peptide vaccine. The receptor was isolated from a woman aged 40 to 50 with glioma. The CDR3 nucleotides are TGTGCCAGCAGTGGGACAGTTGTGAACATTCAGTACTTC. Protein sequence: CASSGTVVNIQYF.